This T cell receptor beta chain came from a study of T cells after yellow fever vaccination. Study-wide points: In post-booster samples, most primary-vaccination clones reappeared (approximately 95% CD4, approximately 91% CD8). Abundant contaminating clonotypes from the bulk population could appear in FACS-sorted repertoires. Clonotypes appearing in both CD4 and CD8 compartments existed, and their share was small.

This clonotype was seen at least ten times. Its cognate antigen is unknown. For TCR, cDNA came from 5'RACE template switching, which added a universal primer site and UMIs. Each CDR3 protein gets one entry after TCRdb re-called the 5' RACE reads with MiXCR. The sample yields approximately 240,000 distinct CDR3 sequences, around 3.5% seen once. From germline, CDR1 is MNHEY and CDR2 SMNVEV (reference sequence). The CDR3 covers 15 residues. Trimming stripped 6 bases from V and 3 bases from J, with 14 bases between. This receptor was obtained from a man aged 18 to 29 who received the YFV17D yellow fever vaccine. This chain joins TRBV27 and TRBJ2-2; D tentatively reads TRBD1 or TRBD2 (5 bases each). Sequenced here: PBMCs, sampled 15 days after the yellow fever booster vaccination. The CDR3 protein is CASRGESVYTGELFF. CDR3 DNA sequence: TGTGCCAGCAGAGGGGAGTCCGTGTACACCGGGGAGCTGTTTTTT.